The clone carrying this TCR beta chain was detected only a few times. Its antigen is as yet unknown. Germline CDR1 is LGHNA and CDR2 is YSLEER. The length of the CDR3 is 16 residues. The V and J ends lost 0 bases and 7 bases, in that order; junction bases with no gene match: 4. In TCRdb, the 5' RACE reads were re-called with MiXCR into one record per CDR3 protein. The sample lists roughly 130,000 distinct CDR3 sequences, about 15% occurring once. This sample is drawn from a study of T-cell memory formation after mild COVID-19. Study at large: TCR clusters were mostly confined to one donor each.

General study findings and limits: In second-wave clones peaking day 37, SARS-CoV-2 specificity remained unconfirmed.

The J gene is TRBJ2-1, the V gene TRBV4-3, with 12 bases aligning to TRBD2. The clonotype was recovered from an adult woman who had mild COVID-19 (a few samples of this study predate the infection). Cell type and time point are not known. Input material: PBMCs or a T cell subset sorted from them (not recorded which). The CDR3 reads CASSQEASGRVNEQFF. The CDR3 bases are TGCGCCAGCAGCCAAGAGGCTAGCGGGAGGGTAAATGAGCAGTTCTTC.